The 9 T cell receptor beta chains presented below share a single source sample, sequenced in a study of T cell changes during pregnancy in multiple sclerosis. Generated by immunoSEQ multiplex PCR, the TCRdb table keeps only in-frame clones and is missing some. The data contain nearly 60,000 clones, about 90% of them seen just once; the ten biggest clones take up around 0.5%. The input for sequencing was CD4+ T cells from peripheral blood mononuclear cells, taken after pregnancy. Every receptor here comes from a female donor in good health, enrolled as a control in a pregnancy study.

The chain carries TRBV19 and TRBJ2-4; 8 bases are a match to TRBD2. CDR1 is LNHDA, CDR2 SQIVND, per germline (reference sequence). The CDR3 is 15 residues long. Losses at the gene ends were 5 bases for V and 0 bases for J; bases not matched to a gene: 3. CDR3 DNA: TGTGCCAGTAGTCGGAGCGGGGGAGCCAAAAACATTCAGTACTTC. Residues: CASSRSGGAKNIQYF.

V is TRBV5-1 and J is TRBJ1-2, with 8 bases identical to TRBD1. CDR1 is SGHRS and CDR2 is YFSETQ in the germline V gene. The CDR3 contains 15 residues. V was clipped by 0 bases and J by 8 bases; unmatched bases: 9. The CDR3 DNA reads TGCGCCAGCAGCTTGGAACAGGGGGTTTTGCGCGGCTACACCTTC. It specifies CASSLEQGVLRGYTF.

V is TRBV5-1 and J is TRBJ2-3; 8 positions agree with TRBD1. The CDR3 sequence is 15 residues long. The germline V gene encodes CDR1 SGHRS and CDR2 YFSETQ. V was pared by 3 bases and J by 4 bases, with 7 bases of the junction left unmatched. CDR3 protein: CASSWTGFRSDTQYF. Written as DNA, the CDR3 is TGCGCCAGCAGCTGGACAGGGTTCAGGTCAGATACGCAGTATTTT.

This clone appeared once. V and J are TRBV5-1 and TRBJ2-7; 10 bases fit TRBD1. The J segment lost 7 bases and the V segment lost 5 bases, leaving 12 bases of the junction unmatched. The V gene's germline CDR1 is SGHRS and CDR2 YFSETQ. The CDR3 is 15 residues long. This CDR3 reads CASRPGTGEWGEQYF. In DNA form, the CDR3 reads TGCGCCAGCAGACCCGGGACAGGGGAGTGGGGTGAGCAGTACTTC.

J is TRBJ1-2 and V is TRBV20-1; unclear D gene. V was shortened by 6 bases and J by 6 bases, with 11 bases between the two germline ends. The CDR3 is 11 amino acids. Germline V lookup: CDR1 DFQATT, CDR2 SNEGSKA (reference sequence). CDR3 amino acids: CSAPSGNGYTF. CDR3 nucleotide sequence: TGCAGTGCCCCCTCCGGGAATGGCTACACCTTC.

This chain connects TRBV27 to TRBJ2-5; D not certain. This CDR3 has 14 amino acids. V gave up 1 base and J gave up 2 bases, with 8 bases separating them. Germline V gives CDR1 MNHEY, CDR2 SMNVEV (reference sequence). CDR3 amino acids: CASSLLARQETQYF. The CDR3 coding sequence is TGTGCCAGCAGTTTATTGGCCAGACAAGAGACCCAGTACTTC.

This clone is a singleton in its sample. This chain uses TRBV6-6 with TRBJ1-3; D is undetermined. CDR1 MNHNY and CDR2 SVGAGI come from the germline V gene (reference sequence). The ends were cut back, 0 bases at V and 0 bases at J, with 6 bases in the middle. The CDR3 runs 15 residues. The CDR3 here is CASSYSTPSGNTIYF. CDR3 nucleotide sequence: TGTGCCAGCAGTTACTCGACACCCTCTGGAAACACCATATATTTT.

The chain is built from TRBV4-3 and TRBJ1-1; the match to TRBD1 covers 8 bases. CDR3 size: 13 residues. CDR1 and CDR2 (germline): LGHNA, YSLEER. The V segment lost 4 bases and the J segment 6 bases; nucleotides outside the gene matches: 4. In DNA form, the CDR3 reads TGCGCCAGCAGCCTGACAGGGGACGCTGAAGCTTTCTTT. Its translation is CASSLTGDAEAFF.

V is TRBV4-3 and J is TRBJ2-2; 7 bases map to TRBD1. Germline CDR1 reads LGHNA; CDR2 reads YSLEER. J gave up 6 bases and V 0 bases, and 4 bases lay outside the gene matches. The CDR3 covers 15 residues. The CDR3 here is CASSQEPGGPGELFF. DNA of the CDR3: TGCGCCAGCAGCCAAGAACCAGGGGGTCCCGGGGAGCTGTTTTTT.